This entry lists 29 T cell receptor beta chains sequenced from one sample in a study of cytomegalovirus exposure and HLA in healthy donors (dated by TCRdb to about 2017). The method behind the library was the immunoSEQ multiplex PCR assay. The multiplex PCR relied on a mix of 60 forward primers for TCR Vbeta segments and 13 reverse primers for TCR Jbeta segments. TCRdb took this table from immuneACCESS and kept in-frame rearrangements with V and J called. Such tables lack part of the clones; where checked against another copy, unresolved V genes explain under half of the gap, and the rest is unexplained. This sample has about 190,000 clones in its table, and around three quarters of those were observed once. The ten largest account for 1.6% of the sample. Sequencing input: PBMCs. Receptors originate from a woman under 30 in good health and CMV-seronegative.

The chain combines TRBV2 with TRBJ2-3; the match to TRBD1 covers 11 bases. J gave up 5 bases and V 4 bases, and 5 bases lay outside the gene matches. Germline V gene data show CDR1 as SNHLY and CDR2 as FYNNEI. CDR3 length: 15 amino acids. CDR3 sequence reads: CASSVGQGDVDTQYF. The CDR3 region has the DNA TGTGCCAGCAGTGTGGGACAGGGGGATGTAGATACGCAGTATTTT.

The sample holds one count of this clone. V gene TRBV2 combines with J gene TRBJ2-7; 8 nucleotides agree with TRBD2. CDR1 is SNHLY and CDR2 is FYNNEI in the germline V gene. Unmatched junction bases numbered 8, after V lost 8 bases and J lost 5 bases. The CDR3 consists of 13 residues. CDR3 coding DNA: TGTGCCAGCTCTTTAGCGGGAATCCACGAGCAGTACTTC. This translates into CASSLAGIHEQYF.

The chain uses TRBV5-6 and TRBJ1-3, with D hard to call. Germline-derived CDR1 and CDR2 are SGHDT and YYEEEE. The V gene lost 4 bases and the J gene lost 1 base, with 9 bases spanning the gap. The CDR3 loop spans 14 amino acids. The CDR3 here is CASSGRGSGNTIYF. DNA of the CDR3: TGTGCCAGCAGCGGAAGAGGGTCTGGAAACACCATATATTTT.

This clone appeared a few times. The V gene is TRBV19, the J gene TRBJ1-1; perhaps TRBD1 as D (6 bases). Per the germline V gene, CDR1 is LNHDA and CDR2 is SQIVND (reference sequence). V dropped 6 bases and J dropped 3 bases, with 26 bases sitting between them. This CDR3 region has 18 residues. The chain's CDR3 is CASSRTGFLSNQDTEAFF. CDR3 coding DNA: TGTGCCAGTAGCCGTACAGGGTTTCTGTCGAATCAGGACACTGAAGCTTTCTTT.

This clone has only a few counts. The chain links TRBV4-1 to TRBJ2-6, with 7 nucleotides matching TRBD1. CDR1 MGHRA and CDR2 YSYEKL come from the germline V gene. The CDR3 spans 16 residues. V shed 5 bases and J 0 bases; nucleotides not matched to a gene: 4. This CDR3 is CASSLTGTSGANVLTF. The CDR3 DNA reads TGCGCCAGCAGCTTGACAGGGACCTCTGGGGCCAACGTCCTGACTTTC.

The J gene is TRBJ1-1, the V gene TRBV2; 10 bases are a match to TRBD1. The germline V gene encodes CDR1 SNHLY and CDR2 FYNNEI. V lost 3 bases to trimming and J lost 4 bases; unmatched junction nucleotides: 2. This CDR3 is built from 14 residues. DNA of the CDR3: TGTGCCAGCAGTGACTGGACAGGGGGCACTGAAGCTTTCTTT. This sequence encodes CASSDWTGGTEAFF.

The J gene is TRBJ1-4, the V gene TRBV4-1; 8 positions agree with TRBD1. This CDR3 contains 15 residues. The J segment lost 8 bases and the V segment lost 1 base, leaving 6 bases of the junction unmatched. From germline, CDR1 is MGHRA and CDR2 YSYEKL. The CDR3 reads CASSQGTGLIEKLFF. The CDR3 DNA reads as TGCGCCAGCAGCCAAGGGACAGGGCTTATCGAAAAACTGTTTTTT.

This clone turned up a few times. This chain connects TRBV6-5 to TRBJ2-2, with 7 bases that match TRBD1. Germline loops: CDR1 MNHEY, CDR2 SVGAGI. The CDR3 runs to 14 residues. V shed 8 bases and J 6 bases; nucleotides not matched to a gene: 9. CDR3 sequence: CASGLTGLAGELFF. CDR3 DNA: TGTGCCAGCGGATTGACAGGGCTGGCCGGGGAGCTGTTTTTT.

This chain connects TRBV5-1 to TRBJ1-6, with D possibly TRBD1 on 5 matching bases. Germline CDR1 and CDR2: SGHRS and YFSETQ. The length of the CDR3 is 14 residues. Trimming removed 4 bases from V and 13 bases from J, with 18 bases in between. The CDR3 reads CASSAGLQVGPLHF. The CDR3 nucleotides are TGCGCCAGCAGCGCGGGACTTCAAGTAGGGCCCCTCCACTTT.

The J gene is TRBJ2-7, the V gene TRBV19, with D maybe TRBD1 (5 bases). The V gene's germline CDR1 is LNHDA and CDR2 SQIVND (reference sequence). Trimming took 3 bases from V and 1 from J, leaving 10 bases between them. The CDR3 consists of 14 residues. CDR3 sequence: CASSIQGTSYEQYF. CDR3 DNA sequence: TGTGCCAGTAGTATCCAGGGTACTTCCTACGAGCAGTACTTC.

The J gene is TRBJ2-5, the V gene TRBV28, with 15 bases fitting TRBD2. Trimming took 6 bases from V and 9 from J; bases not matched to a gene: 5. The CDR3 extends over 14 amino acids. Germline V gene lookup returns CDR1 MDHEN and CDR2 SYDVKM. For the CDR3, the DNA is TGTGCCAGCAGCCCAGGACTAGCGGGGGGGTCCCAGTACTTC. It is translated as CASSPGLAGGSQYF.

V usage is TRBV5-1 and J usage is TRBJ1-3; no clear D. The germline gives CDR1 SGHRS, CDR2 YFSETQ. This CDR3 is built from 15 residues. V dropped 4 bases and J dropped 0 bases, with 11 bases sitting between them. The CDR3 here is CASSLYGVSGNTIYF. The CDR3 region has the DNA TGCGCCAGCAGCCTATACGGGGTCTCTGGAAACACCATATATTTT.

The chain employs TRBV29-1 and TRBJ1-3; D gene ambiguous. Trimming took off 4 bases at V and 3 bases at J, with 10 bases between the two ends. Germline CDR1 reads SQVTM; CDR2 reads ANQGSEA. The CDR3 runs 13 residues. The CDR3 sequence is CSVVPGYGNTIYF. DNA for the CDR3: TGCAGCGTTGTCCCAGGCTATGGAAACACCATATATTTT. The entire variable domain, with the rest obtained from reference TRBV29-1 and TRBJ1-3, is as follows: SAVISQKPSRDICQRGTSLTIQCQVDSQVTMMFWYRQQPGQSLTLIATANQGSEATYESGFVIDKFPISRPNLTFSTLTVSNMSPEDSSIYLCSVVPGYGNTIYFGEGSWLTVV.

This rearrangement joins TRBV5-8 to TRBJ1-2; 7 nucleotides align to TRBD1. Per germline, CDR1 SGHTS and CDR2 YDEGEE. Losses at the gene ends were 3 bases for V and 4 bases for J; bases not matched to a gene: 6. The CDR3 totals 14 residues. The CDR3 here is CASSYLTGPYGYTF. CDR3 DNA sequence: TGTGCCAGCAGCTACTTGACAGGGCCCTATGGCTACACCTTC.

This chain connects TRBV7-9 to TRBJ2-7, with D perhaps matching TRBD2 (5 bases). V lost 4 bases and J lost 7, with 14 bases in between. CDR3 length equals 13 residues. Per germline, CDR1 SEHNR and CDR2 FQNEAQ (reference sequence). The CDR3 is CASSWGDFGEQYF. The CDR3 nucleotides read TGTGCCAGCAGCTGGGGAGATTTCGGTGAGCAGTACTTC.

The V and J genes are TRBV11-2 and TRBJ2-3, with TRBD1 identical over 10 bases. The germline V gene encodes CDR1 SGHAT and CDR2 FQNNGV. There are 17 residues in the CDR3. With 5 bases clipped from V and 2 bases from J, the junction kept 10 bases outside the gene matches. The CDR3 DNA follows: TGTGCCAGCAGCCCCCTCCGGGACAGGGGCTTCACAGATACGCAGTATTTT. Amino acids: CASSPLRDRGFTDTQYF.

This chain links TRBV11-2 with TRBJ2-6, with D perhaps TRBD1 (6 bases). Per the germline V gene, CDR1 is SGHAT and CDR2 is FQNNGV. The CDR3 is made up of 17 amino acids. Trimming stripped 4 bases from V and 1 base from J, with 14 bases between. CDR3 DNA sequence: TGTGCCAGCAGCTCAAGGACAGTTCGATCTGGGGCCAACGTCCTGACTTTC. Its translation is CASSSRTVRSGANVLTF.

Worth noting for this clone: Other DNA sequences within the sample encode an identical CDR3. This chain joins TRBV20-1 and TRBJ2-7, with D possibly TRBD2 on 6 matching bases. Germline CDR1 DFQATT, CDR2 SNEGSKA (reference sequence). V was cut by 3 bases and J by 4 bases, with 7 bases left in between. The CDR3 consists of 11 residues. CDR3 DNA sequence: TGCAGTGCTAGCCGGGGGTACGAGCAGTACTTC. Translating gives CSASRGYEQYF.

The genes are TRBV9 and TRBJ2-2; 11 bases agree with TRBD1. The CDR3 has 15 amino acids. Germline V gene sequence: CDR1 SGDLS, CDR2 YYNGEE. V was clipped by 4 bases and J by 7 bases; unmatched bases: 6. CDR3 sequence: CASSPGQGAGGELFF. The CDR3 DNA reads TGTGCCAGCAGCCCCGGACAGGGGGCGGGCGGGGAGCTGTTTTTT.

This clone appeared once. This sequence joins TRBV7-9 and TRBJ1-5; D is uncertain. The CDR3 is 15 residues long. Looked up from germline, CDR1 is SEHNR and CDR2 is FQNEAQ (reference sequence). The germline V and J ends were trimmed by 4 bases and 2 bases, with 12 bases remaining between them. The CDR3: CASSSGSGGNQPQHF. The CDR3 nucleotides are TGTGCCAGCAGCTCTGGGTCTGGAGGCAATCAGCCCCAGCATTTT.

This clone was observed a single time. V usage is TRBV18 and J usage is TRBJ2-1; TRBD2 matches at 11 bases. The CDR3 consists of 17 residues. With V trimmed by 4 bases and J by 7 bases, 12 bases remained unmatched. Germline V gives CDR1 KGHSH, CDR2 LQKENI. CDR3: CASSRTSGSLIGNEQFF. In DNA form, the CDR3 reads TGTGCCAGCTCACGCACTAGCGGGAGTTTGATTGGGAATGAGCAGTTCTTC.

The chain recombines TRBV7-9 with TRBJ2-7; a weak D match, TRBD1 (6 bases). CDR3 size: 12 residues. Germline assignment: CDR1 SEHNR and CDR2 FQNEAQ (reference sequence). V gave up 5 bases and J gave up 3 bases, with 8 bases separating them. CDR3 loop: CASSRTDYEQYF. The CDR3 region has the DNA TGTGCCAGCAGCCGGACAGACTACGAGCAGTACTTC.

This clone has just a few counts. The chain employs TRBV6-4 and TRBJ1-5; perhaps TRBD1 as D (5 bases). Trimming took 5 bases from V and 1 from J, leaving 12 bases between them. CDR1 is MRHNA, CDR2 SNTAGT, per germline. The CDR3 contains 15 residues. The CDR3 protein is CASSPQGGSNQPQHF. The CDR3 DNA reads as TGTGCCAGCAGTCCCCAGGGAGGAAGCAATCAGCCCCAGCATTTT.

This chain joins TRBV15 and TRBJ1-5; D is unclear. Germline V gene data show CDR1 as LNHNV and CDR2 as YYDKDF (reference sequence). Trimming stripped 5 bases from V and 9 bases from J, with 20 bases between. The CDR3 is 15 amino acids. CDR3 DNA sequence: TGTGCCACCAGCGCCATGGGTGATCCGGGTGGGCCCCAGCATTTT. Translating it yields CATSAMGDPGGPQHF. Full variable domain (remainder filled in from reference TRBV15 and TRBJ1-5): DAMVIQNPRYQVTQFGKPVTLSCSQTLNHNVMYWYQQKSSQAPKLLFHYYDKDFNNEADTPDNFQSRRPNTSFCFLDIRSPGLGDTAMYLCATSAMGDPGGPQHFGDGTRLSIL.

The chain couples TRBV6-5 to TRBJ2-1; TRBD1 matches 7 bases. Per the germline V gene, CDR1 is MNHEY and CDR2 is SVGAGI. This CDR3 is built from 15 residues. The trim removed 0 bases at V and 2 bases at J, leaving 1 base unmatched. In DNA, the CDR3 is TGTGCCAGCAGTTACTCGACAGGGACCTACAATGAGCAGTTCTTC. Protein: CASSYSTGTYNEQFF.

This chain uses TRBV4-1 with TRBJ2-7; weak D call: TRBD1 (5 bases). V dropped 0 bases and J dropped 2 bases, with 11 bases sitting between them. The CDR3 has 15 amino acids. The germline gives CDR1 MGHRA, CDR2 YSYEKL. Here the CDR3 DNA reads TGCGCCAGCAGCCAAGATGGGAAGGGGACCTACGAGCAGTACTTC. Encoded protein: CASSQDGKGTYEQYF.

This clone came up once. The CDR3 DNA is TGCGCCAGCAGCCGGACTAGCGGGGGGTTCACAGATACGCAGTATTTT. This translates into CASSRTSGGFTDTQYF. The chain has TRBV10-2 and TRBJ2-3, with TRBD2 matching over 14 bases. V gave up 6 bases and J gave up 2 bases; unmatched junction bases: 4. Germline values: CDR1 WSHSY, CDR2 SAAADI. CDR3 length: 16 amino acids.

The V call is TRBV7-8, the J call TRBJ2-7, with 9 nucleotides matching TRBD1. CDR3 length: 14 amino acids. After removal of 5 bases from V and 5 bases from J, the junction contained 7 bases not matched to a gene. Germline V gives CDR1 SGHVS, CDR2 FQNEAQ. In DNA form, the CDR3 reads TGTGCCAGCAGCGCCCGGGACAGGGAGCACGAGCAGTACTTC. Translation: CASSARDREHEQYF. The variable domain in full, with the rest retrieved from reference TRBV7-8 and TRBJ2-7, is GAGVSQSPRYKVAKRGQDVALRCDPISGHVSLFWYQQALGQGPEFLTYFQNEAQLDKSGLPSDRFFAERPEGSVSTLKIQRTQQEDSAVYLCASSARDREHEQYFGPGTRLTVT.

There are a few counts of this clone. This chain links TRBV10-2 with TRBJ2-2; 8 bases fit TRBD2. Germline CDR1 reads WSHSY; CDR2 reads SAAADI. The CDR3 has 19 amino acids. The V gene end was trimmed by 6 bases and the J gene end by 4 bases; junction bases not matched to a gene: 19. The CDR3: CASRPSTSGKDRITGELFF. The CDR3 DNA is TGCGCCAGCAGGCCCAGCACTAGCGGAAAGGATCGTATCACCGGGGAGCTGTTTTTT.